These 29 T cell receptor beta chains were all obtained from the same sample, sequenced in a study of T cells in Graves' hyperthyroidism and ophthalmopathy. RNA transcripts served as the template for amplifying TCR beta CDR3 regions. The HTBI primer set served for first-round RT-PCR of the TCR CDR3. TCRdb reprocessed the multiplex PCR reads with MiXCR, giving one entry per CDR3 protein. Altogether hundreds of thousands of distinct CDR3 sequences are present, over 40% being singletons, with the ten largest covering 7% to 7.5%. The sequencing sample was made of peripheral blood or thyroid tissue (not recorded which). The receptor source for this set is an adult man with Graves' disease, either hyperthyroidism or ophthalmopathy (not recorded which).

This clonotype was seen only a few times. This sequence joins TRBV20-1 and TRBJ2-5; D is possibly TRBD1 (6 bases). V lost 3 bases to trimming and J lost 5 bases, with 10 bases between them. Germline V lookup: CDR1 DFQATT, CDR2 SNEGSKA (reference sequence). The CDR3 loop spans 12 amino acids. The CDR3 coding sequence is TGCAGTGCTAGTGGGGGCCCGGAGACCCAGTACTTC. It codes for CSASGGPETQYF.

This clonotype was seen only a few times. This CDR3 is CAISTGTGGSPLHF. In nucleotides, the CDR3 is TGTGCCATCAGTACCGGGACAGGAGGATCACCCCTCCACTTT. This rearrangement joins TRBV10-3 to TRBJ1-6, with 8 positions matching TRBD1. With V trimmed by 5 bases and J by 10 bases, 7 bases remained unmatched. The CDR3 is made up of 14 amino acids. Germline lookup yields CDR1 ENHRY and CDR2 SYGVKD.

The sample holds a few counts of this clonotype. The V and J genes are TRBV11-1 and TRBJ2-7; D not certain. Per the germline V gene, CDR1 is SGHAT and CDR2 is FQDESV (reference sequence). The CDR3 runs 13 residues. V shed 5 bases and J shed 2 bases, with 10 bases lying between them. CDR3 region: CASSQALTYEQYF. CDR3 DNA: TGTGCCAGCAGCCAAGCTCTCACCTACGAGCAGTACTTC.

The chain joins TRBV4-1 to TRBJ2-5, with 11 nucleotides matching TRBD2. V shed 0 bases, J shed 1 base, and the junction held 13 bases outside the gene matches. CDR1 is MGHRA and CDR2 is YSYEKL in the germline V gene. The CDR3 runs 20 residues. CDR3 nucleotides: TGCGCCAGCAGCCAAGATACCGGCTTTACCGGGACTAGCGGCCAAGAGACCCAGTACTTC. Residues: CASSQDTGFTGTSGQETQYF.

The chain uses TRBV11-2 and TRBJ1-6; 8 bases line up with TRBD1. CDR1 SGHAT and CDR2 FQNNGV come from the germline V gene. The CDR3 spans 15 residues. The V segment lost 5 bases and the J segment 8 bases; nucleotides outside the gene matches: 8. The CDR3 loop is CASSATGARDSPLHF. The CDR3 DNA follows: TGTGCCAGCAGCGCGACAGGGGCAAGGGATTCACCCCTCCACTTT. The full variable domain, with the rest looked up from reference TRBV11-2 and TRBJ1-6, is EAGVAQSPRYKIIEKRQSVAFWCNPISGHATLYWYQQILGQGPKLLIQFQNNGVVDDSQLPKDRFSAERLKGVDSTLKIQPAKLEDSAVYLCASSATGARDSPLHFGNGTRLTVT.

As concerns this clonotype: A read error is possible here, since a much larger clone lies one base away. The CDR3 DNA reads TGTGCCACCAGTCCGAACGGACAGGGGTCCTACGAGCAGCACTTC. Translating it yields CATSPNGQGSYEQHF. This chain connects TRBV15 to TRBJ2-7; 9 bases align to TRBD1. Germline assignment: CDR1 LNHNV and CDR2 YYDKDF (reference sequence). CDR3 length: 15 amino acids. Looking up the rest from reference TRBV15 and TRBJ2-7 gives the full variable domain: DAMVIQNPRYQVTQFGKPVTLSCSQTLNHNVMYWYQQKSSQAPKLLFHYYDKDFNNEADTPDNFQSRRPNTSFCFLDIRSPGLGDTAMYLCATSPNGQGSYEQHFGPGTRLTVT.

This clonotype occurred many times. The junction and the germline gene differ at one end; a read error may be behind it. This CDR3 reads CASRPGQQNEKLFF. DNA of the CDR3: TGTGCCAGCCGTCCGGGGCAGCAAAATGAAAAACTGTTTTTT. This chain links TRBV5-1 with TRBJ1-4; possible D gene TRBD1, 5 bases. The CDR3 covers 14 residues. CDR1 is SGHRS and CDR2 is YFSETQ in the germline V gene.

This clonotype was seen a few times. The chain joins TRBV7-6 to TRBJ1-1; D uncertain. This CDR3 has 15 amino acids. Deletions cut 5 bases from V and 6 bases from J, with 19 bases between. Germline values: CDR1 SGHVS, CDR2 FNYEAQ. The CDR3 region has the DNA TGTGCCAGCAGCCCCCAAGGCCCGGGGTCCGCTGAAGCTTTCTTT. Amino acids: CASSPQGPGSAEAFF.

This chain links TRBV11-1 with TRBJ2-7; a weak D match, TRBD1 (6 bases). V shed 4 bases and J shed 0 bases, with 13 bases lying between them. Looked up from germline, CDR1 is SGHAT and CDR2 is FQDESV (reference sequence). CDR3 length: 15 residues. CDR3: CASSSRQVHSYEQYF. Written as DNA, the CDR3 is TGTGCCAGCAGCTCCAGACAGGTTCACTCCTACGAGCAGTACTTC.

The sample holds a few counts of this clonotype. The CDR3 DNA follows: TGCGCCAGCAGCTTGGGGGTAGGGGGCGAAGCTTTCTTT. This encodes CASSLGVGGEAFF. The chain combines TRBV5-1 with TRBJ1-1; 7 bases map to TRBD1. CDR3 length: 13 amino acids. The germline gives CDR1 SGHRS, CDR2 YFSETQ. The V gene end was trimmed by 0 bases and the J gene end by 8 bases; junction bases not matched to a gene: 4.

In this sample, this clonotype turned up many times. The rearrangement links TRBV7-9 to TRBJ2-7; D may be TRBD2 (5 bases). The germline CDR1 and CDR2 sequences are SEHNR and FQNEAQ (reference sequence). CDR3 size: 11 residues. V dropped 7 bases and J dropped 5 bases, with 9 bases sitting between them. DNA of the CDR3: TGTGCCAGCACGTCGGGGAACGAGCAGTACTTC. It encodes CASTSGNEQYF.

Comment on this clonotype: This may stem from a read error, because a much larger clone lies one nucleotide away. The V gene is TRBV2, the J gene TRBJ1-1; possible D gene TRBD1, 6 bases. CDR3 length: 14 residues. Per the germline V gene, CDR1 is SNHLY and CDR2 is FYNNEI. Trimming took 4 bases from V and 4 from J, leaving 13 bases between them. The CDR3 loop reads CASSGTGMGTEAFF. CDR3 sequence (DNA): TGTGCCAGCAGTGGTACAGGGATGGGCACTGAAGCTTTCTTT.

As for this clonotype: It differs at one base from a far larger clone, so likely a read error. The chain has TRBV10-3 and TRBJ2-7; D uncertain. The CDR3 is 12 residues long. Looked up from germline, CDR1 is ENHRY and CDR2 is SYGVKD. CDR3 nucleotide sequence: TGTACCAGCAGTTTCGACGGCTACGAGCAGTACTTC. This codes for CTSSFDGYEQYF.

The genes are TRBV20-1 and TRBJ1-2; TRBD1 matches 11 bases. The germline V gene encodes CDR1 DFQATT and CDR2 SNEGSKA (reference sequence). This CDR3 contains 14 residues. The J segment lost 8 bases and the V segment lost 3 bases, leaving 8 bases of the junction unmatched. This CDR3 is CSASRTGGESGYTF. The DNA for the CDR3 is TGCAGTGCTAGTAGGACAGGGGGCGAATCGGGCTACACCTTC.

For this clonotype: Germline is not matched at one junction end, which may reflect a read error. Here the CDR3 reads CASSQDWGNQETQYF. CDR3 bases: TGCGCCAGCAGCCAAGATTGGGGGAACCAAGAGACCCAGTACTTC. The chain combines TRBV7-3 with TRBJ2-5; perhaps D is TRBD1 or TRBD2 (5 bases each). CDR1 is SGHTA and CDR2 is FQGTGA in the germline V gene. This CDR3 is 15 amino acids long.

In its sample, this clonotype was seen once. J is TRBJ1-5 and V is TRBV2; 10 bases match TRBD1. There are 13 residues in the CDR3. V lost 7 bases and J lost 6; bases outside the gene matches: 3. CDR1 is SNHLY and CDR2 is FYNNEI in the germline V gene. This CDR3 is CASKGQGSQPQHF. The CDR3 DNA sequence: TGTGCCAGCAAGGGACAGGGGAGTCAGCCCCAGCATTTT.

To note about this clonotype: This may be a read error: a much more frequent sequence differs by one nucleotide. The chain uses TRBV29-1 and TRBJ2-5, with D perhaps matching TRBD1 (5 bases). Deletions cut 6 bases from V and 1 base from J, with 9 bases between. This CDR3 has 12 amino acids. CDR1 is SQVTM and CDR2 is ANQGSEA in the germline V gene. The CDR3, as DNA: TGCAGCGTCCACAGGATCCAAGAGACCCAGTACTTC. This codes for CSVHRIQETQYF. Looking up the rest from reference TRBV29-1 and TRBJ2-5 gives the full variable domain: SAVISQKPSRDICQRGTSLTIQCQVDSQVTMMFWYRQQPGQSLTLIATANQGSEATYESGFVIDKFPISRPNLTFSTLTVSNMSPEDSSIYLCSVHRIQETQYFGPGTRLLVL.

J is TRBJ1-1 and V is TRBV6-1, with D possibly matching TRBD1 (6 bases). The CDR3 consists of 13 residues. Germline-derived CDR1 and CDR2 are MNHNS and SASEGT. Trimming removed 7 bases from V and 0 bases from J, with 9 bases in between. CDR3 amino acids: CASIRGMNTEAFF. The CDR3 bases are TGTGCCAGCATAAGGGGGATGAACACTGAAGCTTTCTTT.

This chain uses TRBV2 with TRBJ1-4; 9 bases align to TRBD1. Germline trimming cut 6 bases from V and 7 bases from J; bases unmatched to any gene: 6. CDR1 and CDR2 (germline): SNHLY, FYNNEI. CDR3 size: 14 residues. The CDR3 protein is CASSAQGAREKLFF. The CDR3, as DNA: TGTGCCAGCAGCGCACAGGGGGCGCGTGAAAAACTGTTTTTT.

The V gene is TRBV6-5, the J gene TRBJ1-2; possible D gene TRBD1, 5 bases. This CDR3 has 15 residues. Germline V lookup: CDR1 MNHEY, CDR2 SVGAGI. The V end lost 2 bases, the J end lost 6 bases, and 16 bases lay between the germline ends. The CDR3 nucleotides are TGTGCCAGCAGTTACACAACTTTGGGAGGGGATGGCTACACCTTC. Translation gives CASSYTTLGGDGYTF.

This clonotype was picked up a small number of times. The V call is TRBV3-1, the J call TRBJ2-7; maybe TRBD1 (5 bases). In germline, CDR1 is LGHDT, CDR2 YNNKEL (reference sequence). The CDR3 is made up of 13 amino acids. V was pared by 0 bases and J by 3 bases, with 6 bases between. This CDR3 is CASSQDTGYEQYF. The DNA of the CDR3 is TGTGCCAGCAGCCAAGACACAGGCTACGAGCAGTACTTC.

This clonotype was seen more than once but under ten times. V and J are TRBV12-3 or TRBV12-4 and TRBJ1-2, with TRBD1 as a possible D gene (6 bases). Trimming removed 6 bases at V and 8 bases at J, with 13 bases between. There are 12 residues in the CDR3. The CDR3 spells CASRRTGNGYTF. CDR3 in DNA: TGTGCCAGCAGACGCACAGGGAACGGCTACACCTTC.

The sample holds many counts of this clonotype. CDR3 sequence reads: CASKSGPSSYEQYF. The CDR3 DNA reads as TGTGCCAGCAAGAGCGGGCCTAGCTCCTACGAGCAGTACTTC. The rearrangement links TRBV12-3 or TRBV12-4 to TRBJ2-7; D is perhaps TRBD2 (6 bases). The CDR3 spans 14 residues. Trimming cost V 7 bases and J 0 bases, with 13 bases left between them.

A word on this clonotype: A read error may produce the germline difference seen at one junction end. The V call is TRBV7-2, the J call TRBJ2-2; D might be TRBD2 (7 bases). Germline V gives CDR1 SGHTA, CDR2 FQGNSA. The CDR3 covers 17 residues. The CDR3 coding sequence is TGTGCCGGCAGTGAGATGGCGGGGGCGGTGAACACCGGGGAGCTGTTTTTT. This gives the protein CAGSEMAGAVNTGELFF.

The chain combines TRBV15 with TRBJ1-5, with D unclear. The CDR3 consists of 13 residues. Per the germline V gene, CDR1 is LNHNV and CDR2 is YYDKDF (reference sequence). Trimming took off 3 bases at V and 4 bases at J, with 7 bases between the two ends. The chain's CDR3 is CATSSLPNQPQHF. The CDR3 DNA is TGTGCCACCAGCAGTCTCCCTAATCAGCCCCAGCATTTT.

This clonotype came up a few times. The gene calls are TRBV9 and TRBJ1-6; TRBD1 aligns across 10 bases. Trimming at V came to 4 bases and at J to 3 bases, leaving 4 bases not matched to a gene. Germline lookup yields CDR1 SGDLS and CDR2 YYNGEE. This CDR3 is 16 amino acids long. The CDR3 sequence is CASSLRDRGYNSPLHF. As DNA, the CDR3 is TGTGCCAGCAGCCTCCGGGACAGGGGCTATAATTCACCCCTCCACTTT.

This clonotype was seen repeatedly, ten times or more. V usage is TRBV10-3 and J usage is TRBJ1-3, with 8 bases lining up with TRBD1. The CDR3 sequence is 15 residues long. V dropped 8 bases and J dropped 6; count of bases not matched to a gene: 12. Germline values: CDR1 ENHRY, CDR2 SYGVKD. The CDR3 bases are TGTGCCATCTTCGTCCGGACAGGGTCCGAAAACACCATATATTTT. Its protein product is CAIFVRTGSENTIYF.

Regarding this clonotype: A single base separates this from a much larger clone, so it may be a read error. V usage is TRBV2 and J usage is TRBJ1-1; a weak D match, TRBD1 (5 bases). This CDR3 contains 14 residues. Germline loops: CDR1 SNHLY, CDR2 FYNNEI. The DNA for the CDR3 is TGTGCCGGCAGTAGGGACGGTGTGAACACTGAAGCTTTCTTT. This translates into CAGSRDGVNTEAFF.

The V gene is TRBV24-1, the J gene TRBJ1-2, with D possibly being TRBD1 (6 bases). The CDR3 extends over 13 amino acids. Per germline, CDR1 KGHDR and CDR2 SFDVKD. The germline V and J ends were trimmed by 12 bases and 4 bases, with 17 bases remaining between them. CDR3 loop: CASPGGRSYGYTF. The CDR3 DNA reads TGTGCCTCACCGGGGGGGCGTAGCTATGGCTACACCTTC.